This TCR beta chain was profiled in a study of shared clonotypes between healthy human individuals. Study-level background: Three plates were used per donor for CD4 naive, three for CD4 memory, two for CD8 naive and one for CD8 memory.

V was pared by 5 bases and J by 8 bases, with 9 bases between. Germline V gene sequence: CDR1 SGHTA, CDR2 FQGNSA. The CDR3 length is 12 residues. The protocol was immunoSEQ multiplex PCR, while the TCRdb copy is restricted to in-frame clones and leaves out a portion. The sample contains under 1,900,000 clones, approximately 98.5% of which appear only once. Note on this clone: Antigen unknown.

Study-wide findings and caveats: It was only blood that was sampled, and tissue repertoires likely differ. Clonotype sharing among donors was expected to depend on sequencing depth.

Sequenced input: naive CD4+ T cells sorted from blood. Subset in this sample: CD45RA+ positively selected. This rearrangement joins TRBV7-2 to TRBJ1-4; D remains ambiguous. The clonotype was recovered from a man between 25 and 39 years old in good health. The CDR3 here is CASSPRFEKLFF. Written as DNA, the CDR3 is TGTGCCAGCAGCCCCAGATTCGAAAAACTGTTTTTT.